This TCR beta chain was observed in a study of Tregs in tolerant kidney transplant recipients (dated by TCRdb to between 2018 and 2020). With regard to the full study: TCRbeta sequencing was used in the study to identify donor-specific regulatory T cells before combined kidney and bone marrow transplantation, and the identified cells were then tracked after transplant.

Counted from cysteine to phenylalanine, this CDR3 has 14 amino acids. The read is trimmed to its CDR3 DNA, 42 bases read in frame from base 1. Sequences MDHEN (CDR1) and SYDVKM (CDR2) are obtained from the germline V gene. The V and J ends are trimmed by 4 bases and 4 bases, leaving 11 bases between them. What the authors observed across the whole study: Because the study included only a small number of patients, the results must be confirmed in larger populations and under other immunosuppression protocols. Donor-specific Treg expansion was found to exceed global Treg expansion in tolerant patients, suggesting antigen-driven rather than nonspecific expansion. Biological reproducibility was not examined directly, but technical replication error appeared to be minimal. The most biologically relevant and donor-specific TCRbeta repertoire appeared to be identified by expanding Tregs with activated donor B cells. For some patients, the PCR primers changed as time went on, which meant samples from those patients could not be compared with one another at the nucleotide level.

The transplants used related donors along with nonmyeloablative bone marrow transplantation, and in the human trials mixed chimerism was transient. Thawed PBMCs were FACS-sorted into unstimulated Tregs (CD4+CD25+CD127-), CD4+ non-Tregs (CD4+CD25-), CD4 cells and CD8 cells. Patients were 4 combined kidney and bone marrow transplant recipients from the ITN036ST trial, and only these trial subjects had samples available. Healthy control blood was separated into PBMCs by Ficoll density gradient and cryopreserved, and patient PBMCs were collected both before and after transplant. For TCRbeta CDR3 sequencing, genomic DNA from the sorted cells was extracted using the QIAGEN DNeasy Blood and Tissue Kit. Through immunoSEQ, high-throughput TCRbeta CDR3 sequencing was done commercially, including PCR amplification with internal controls and bias correction. Per the source publication's procedure: Unique productive TCRbeta sequences were defined by CDR3 nucleotide sequence where primers matched, otherwise by CDR3 amino acid sequence with Vbeta and Jbeta genes. Sorting error was corrected by removing sequences shared between sorted populations at a frequency ratio of 2:1 or less, and the remaining shared sequences were assigned to the higher population. Sequences were defined as donor-reactive when expanded at least 5-fold in CFSE-low cells versus unstimulated cells and present at a frequency of at least 0.01% in CFSE-low cells. Repertoire divergence was quantified by Jensen-Shannon divergence calculated from the top 100 TCRbeta sequences ranked by frequency. For samples with multiple sequencing runs, sorting error was corrected separately for each run before the runs were pooled. The table was pulled from immuneACCESS by TCRdb, which kept in-frame rearrangements only. Such tables lose some clones; where checked, under half of the loss comes from unresolved V genes, and the rest has no known cause. V, J and clone size are taken as reported in that table, and D and trimming were inferred from the DNA itself. This sample lists 65,000 to 85,000 clones; about 91% were detected once. Jointly, the top ten make up 1.6% of the sample.

Remarks on this clone: The target of this receptor is not known. The input lacks base qualities; no much larger clone sits a single base away.

The sample in question was CD4+ T cells from blood (PBMCs), obtained 24 months after the transplant. This clonotype originated in a human patient who received a combined kidney and bone marrow transplant. Following a transplant, some T lymphocytes may have been derived from the graft donor. The chain is encoded by TRBV28 joined to TRBJ1-3; matching of 5 bases hints at TRBD1 as the D gene. The nucleotide sequence is TGTGCCAGCAGTTCCCCAGGGAAGGGAAACACCATATATTTT. It encodes CASSSPGKGNTIYF.